This entry concerns a single T cell receptor (beta chain). The CDR3 covers 14 residues. Germline V gene data show CDR1 as SGHRS and CDR2 as YFSETQ. Trimming removed 2 bases at V and 4 bases at J, with 10 bases between. This entry is derived from a study of CD8+CD57+ T cells in acquired aplastic anemia. Study-level background: Sorted cells (CD4+ and CD8+) yielded DNA amounts that averaged 3.2 ug.

Patients chosen for sequencing had shown CD8+CD57+ cell expansion by flow cytometry. TCR beta VDJ and CDR3 profiles were obtained from a genomic DNA template. MiXCR was run by TCRdb on the reads, yielding one entry per CDR3 protein. The sample has around 130,000 distinct CDR3 sequences; approximately 50% are singletons. This chain connects TRBV5-1 to TRBJ2-1; D tentatively reads TRBD1 or TRBD2 (6 bases each). The sample taken for sequencing was sorted CD4+, CD8+, or CD8+CD57+ T cells (not recorded which) from PBMCs. This sequence was found in a human donor with aplastic anemia. Written as DNA, the CDR3 is TGCGCCAGCAGCTTAACGGGGGCGTACAATGAGCAGTTCTTC. Translating it yields CASSLTGAYNEQFF.